Reported below is one T cell receptor (beta chain). Its target is unknown. This entry comes from a study of blood T cells in healthy people across ages. The V segment lost 4 bases and the J segment 7 bases; nucleotides outside the gene matches: 7. The CDR3 is 14 amino acids. CDR1 and CDR2 from the germline V gene are SQVTM and ANQGSEA. The individuals who served as donors were healthy Caucasians living in Russia, aged roughly 6 to 100. For every donor, a draw yielded around 10 milliliters of peripheral blood. PCR was performed a second time for about 6 to 12 cycles using a sample-barcoded 5' primer and a J-beta primer mix. TCRdb itself ran the 5' RACE reads through MiXCR, one entry per CDR3 protein. Of a few hundred thousand distinct CDR3 sequences listed, less than 30% are singletons. Findings of the study overall: It was held that diversity estimates obtained from one million T cells represented underestimates.

The V gene is TRBV29-1, the J gene TRBJ2-4, with 10 nucleotides matching TRBD2. The source material was blood. This receptor was identified in a woman between 65 and 79 years old in good health. CDR3 loop: CSVGLAGSANIQYF. The CDR3 region has the DNA TGCAGCGTTGGACTAGCGGGCTCTGCGAACATTCAGTACTTC.